This entry concerns a single TCR beta chain. Germline V lookup: CDR1 LGHDT, CDR2 YNNKEL (reference sequence). The V gene lost 1 base and the J gene lost 6 bases, with 12 bases spanning the gap. The CDR3 spans 14 residues. The entry originates in a study of blood T cell repertoires in COVID-19. Study-level information: The cDNA or gDNA used as material had been derived from T cells, B-cell-depleted T cells, or PBMCs.

Original processing notes: Amplifying reference gene primers gave estimates of nucleated cell counts. The table came from immunoSEQ multiplex PCR; TCRdb's copy has only in-frame clones and leaves some out. Clone size and V and J calls were adopted from that table, with D and trimming inferred from the DNA. The sample shows some 390,000 clones, approximately 89% of them seen only once. Participant age was about 18 to 89 years, and participants resided in 24 US areas. This sequence originates from a woman aged 25-40 years who had recovered from COVID-19. The gene calls are TRBV3-1 (or the pseudogene TRBV3-2) and TRBJ1-1; D remains unclear. The source material was PBMCs or T cells enriched from blood (not recorded which). The CDR3 coding sequence is TGTGCCAGCAGCCAAGGCGGAGGGTACGCTGAAGCTTTCTTT. Protein sequence: CASSQGGGYAEAFF.